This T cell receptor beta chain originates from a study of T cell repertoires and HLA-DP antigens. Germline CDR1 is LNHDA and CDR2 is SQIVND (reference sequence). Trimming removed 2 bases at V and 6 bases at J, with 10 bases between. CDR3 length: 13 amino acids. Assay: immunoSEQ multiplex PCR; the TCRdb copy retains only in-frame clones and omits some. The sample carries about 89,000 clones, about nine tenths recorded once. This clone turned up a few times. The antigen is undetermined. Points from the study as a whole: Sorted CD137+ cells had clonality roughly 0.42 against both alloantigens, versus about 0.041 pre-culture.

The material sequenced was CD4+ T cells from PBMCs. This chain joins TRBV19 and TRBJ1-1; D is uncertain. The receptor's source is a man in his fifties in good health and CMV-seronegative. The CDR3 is CASSITKTPEAFF. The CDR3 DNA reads TGTGCCAGTAGTATAACTAAAACACCTGAAGCTTTCTTT.